This TCR beta chain was obtained from a study of response to subunit inactivated influenza vaccine. This clonotype was recorded a few times. CDR3 length: 15 residues. Germline V gene sequence: CDR1 SEHNR, CDR2 FQNEAQ (reference sequence). V lost 3 bases, J lost 2 bases, and 3 bases stayed unmatched. TCRdb ran MiXCR on the RT-PCR reads and lists one entry per CDR3 protein. The data show fewer than 650,000 distinct CDR3 sequences, approximately 13% seen once. The chain employs TRBV7-9 and TRBJ2-5; the match to TRBD1 covers 10 bases. The TCR sequence derives from a middle-aged man who received an inactivated influenza vaccine. Source: PBMCs from blood, taken about 6 weeks after vaccination. The CDR3 loop reads CASSFTGQGQETQYF. Here the CDR3 DNA reads TGTGCCAGCAGCTTTACGGGACAGGGGCAAGAGACCCAGTACTTC.